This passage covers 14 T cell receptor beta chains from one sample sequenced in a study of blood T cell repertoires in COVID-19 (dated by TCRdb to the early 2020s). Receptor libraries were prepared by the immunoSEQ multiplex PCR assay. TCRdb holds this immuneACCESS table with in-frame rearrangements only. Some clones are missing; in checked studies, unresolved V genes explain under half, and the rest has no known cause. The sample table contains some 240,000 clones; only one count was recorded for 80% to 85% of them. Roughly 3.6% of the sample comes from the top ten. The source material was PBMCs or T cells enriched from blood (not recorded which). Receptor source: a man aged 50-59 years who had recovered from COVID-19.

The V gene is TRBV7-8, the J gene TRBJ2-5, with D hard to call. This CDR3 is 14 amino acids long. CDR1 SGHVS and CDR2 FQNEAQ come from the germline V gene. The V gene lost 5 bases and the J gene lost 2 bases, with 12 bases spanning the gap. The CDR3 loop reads CASSPSRLQETQYF. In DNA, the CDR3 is TGTGCCAGCAGCCCGTCCCGACTTCAAGAGACCCAGTACTTC.

The CDR3 DNA follows: TGTGCTAGTAGCCGTGTGGGAGATTATAGCAATCAGCCCCAGCATTTT. Residues: CASSRVGDYSNQPQHF. The chain has TRBV12-5 and TRBJ1-5; D is unresolved. The CDR3 is 16 amino acids. Trimming pared 8 bases from V and 0 bases from J, leaving 17 bases between. Germline CDR1 reads LGHNT; CDR2 reads FRNRAP.

Here the CDR3 DNA reads TGCGCCAGCAGCGGAGGACAGGGGCCAGATACGCAGTATTTT. Translating gives CASSGGQGPDTQYF. This chain connects TRBV4-1 to TRBJ2-3, with TRBD1 matching 9 bases. Germline V CDR1 and CDR2: MGHRA, YSYEKL. The CDR3 is 14 residues long. Unmatched junction bases numbered 4, after V lost 5 bases and J lost 4 bases.

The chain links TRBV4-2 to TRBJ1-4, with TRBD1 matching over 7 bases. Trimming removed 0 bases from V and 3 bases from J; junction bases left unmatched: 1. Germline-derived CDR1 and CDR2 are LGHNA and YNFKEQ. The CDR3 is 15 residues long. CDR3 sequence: CASSQDRGSNEKLFF. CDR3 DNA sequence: TGTGCCAGCAGCCAAGACAGGGGGTCTAATGAAAAACTGTTTTTT.

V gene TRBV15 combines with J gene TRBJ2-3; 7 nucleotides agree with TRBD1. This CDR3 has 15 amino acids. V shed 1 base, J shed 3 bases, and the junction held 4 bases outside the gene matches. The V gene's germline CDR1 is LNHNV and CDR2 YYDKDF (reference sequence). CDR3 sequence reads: CATSRGGQKTDTQYF. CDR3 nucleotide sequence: TGTGCCACCAGCAGAGGGGGACAGAAGACAGATACGCAGTATTTT.

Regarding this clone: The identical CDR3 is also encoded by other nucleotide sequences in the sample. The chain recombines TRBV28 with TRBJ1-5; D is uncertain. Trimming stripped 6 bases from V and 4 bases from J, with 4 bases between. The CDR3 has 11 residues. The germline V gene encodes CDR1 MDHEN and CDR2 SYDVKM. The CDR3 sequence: CASSLNQPQHF. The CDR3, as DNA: TGTGCCAGCAGCCTAAATCAGCCCCAGCATTTT.

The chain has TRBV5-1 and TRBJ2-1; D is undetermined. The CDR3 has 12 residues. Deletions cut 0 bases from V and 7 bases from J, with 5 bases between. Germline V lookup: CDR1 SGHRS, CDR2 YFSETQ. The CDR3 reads CASSLGDNEQFF. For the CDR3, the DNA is TGCGCCAGCAGCTTGGGAGATAATGAGCAGTTCTTC.

The CDR3 reads CASSKDQTPRYEQYF. CDR3 DNA: TGTGCCAGCAGCAAAGATCAGACACCTCGCTACGAGCAGTACTTC. J is TRBJ2-7 and V is TRBV21-1; the table's D gene call, TRBD1, was not cross checked with the DNA. TRBV21-1 is a listed pseudogene. This CDR3 contains 15 residues.

CDR3 sequence reads: CASSQNRGNYNEQFF. CDR3 coding DNA: TGTGCCAGTAGTCAAAACAGGGGGAACTACAATGAGCAGTTCTTC. The rearrangement uses TRBV19 and TRBJ2-1, with TRBD1 matching 8 bases. The ends lost 5 bases at V and 3 bases at J; junction bases unmatched: 6. In germline, CDR1 is LNHDA, CDR2 SQIVND (reference sequence). The CDR3 has 15 amino acids.

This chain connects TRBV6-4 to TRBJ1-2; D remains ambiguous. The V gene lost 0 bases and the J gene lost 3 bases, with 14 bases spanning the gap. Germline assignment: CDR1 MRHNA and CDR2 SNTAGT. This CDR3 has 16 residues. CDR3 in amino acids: CASSDSTDAGYYGYTF. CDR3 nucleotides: TGTGCCAGCAGTGACTCGACTGATGCGGGGTACTATGGCTACACCTTC.

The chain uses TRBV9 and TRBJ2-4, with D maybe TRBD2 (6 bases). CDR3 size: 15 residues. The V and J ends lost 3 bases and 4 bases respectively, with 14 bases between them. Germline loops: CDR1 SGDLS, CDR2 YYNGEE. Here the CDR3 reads CASSALPGDKNIQYF. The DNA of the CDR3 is TGTGCCAGCAGCGCGCTTCCGGGGGATAAAAACATTCAGTACTTC.

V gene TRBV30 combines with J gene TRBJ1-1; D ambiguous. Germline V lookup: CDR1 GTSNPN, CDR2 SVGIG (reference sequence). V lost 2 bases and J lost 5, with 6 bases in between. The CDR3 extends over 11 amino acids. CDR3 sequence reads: CAWSKETEAFF. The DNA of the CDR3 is TGTGCCTGGAGTAAGGAGACTGAAGCTTTCTTT.

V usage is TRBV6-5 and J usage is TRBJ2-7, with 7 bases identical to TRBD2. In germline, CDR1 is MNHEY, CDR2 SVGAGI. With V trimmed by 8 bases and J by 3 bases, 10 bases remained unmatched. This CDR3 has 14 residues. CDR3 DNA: TGTGCCAGCCTGATGACGGGAGGTGACTACGAGCAGTACTTC. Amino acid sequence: CASLMTGGDYEQYF.

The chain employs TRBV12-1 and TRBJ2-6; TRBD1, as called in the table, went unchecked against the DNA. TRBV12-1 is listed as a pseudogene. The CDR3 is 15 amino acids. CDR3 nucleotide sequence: TGTGCCAGCAGCGCAAACAGGGCTGGGGCCAACGTCCTGACTTTC. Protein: CASSANRAGANVLTF.